This T cell receptor (beta chain) appears in the sequencing data of a study of T cells in Graves' hyperthyroidism and ophthalmopathy. Study outcomes and limitations: Ophthalmopathy onset followed model prediction by a median approximately 5.9 months.

This clonotype was counted at least ten times. The antigen remains unidentified. The CDR3 runs 13 residues. Trimming pared 8 bases from V and 2 bases from J, leaving 13 bases between. Germline loops: CDR1 SNHLY, CDR2 FYNNEI. RNA transcripts were the template for amplifying TCR beta CDR3 regions. With the HTBI primer set, the TCR CDR3 went through a first round of RT-PCR. TCRdb re-called the multiplex PCR reads with MiXCR, one entry per CDR3 protein. Here the sample spans 500,000 to 600,000 distinct CDR3 sequences, 15% to 20% being singletons. The specimen sequenced was blood. This chain connects TRBV2 to TRBJ2-7; D possibly corresponds to TRBD1 (6 bases). This clonotype was sampled from a man aged 40-50 years with Graves' ophthalmopathy. CDR3 loop: CASGYRVAYEQYF. CDR3 coding DNA: TGTGCCAGCGGCTACAGGGTCGCCTACGAGCAGTACTTC.